One sample yielded the 17 T cell receptor beta chains listed below, sequenced in a study of shared clonotypes between healthy human individuals. Some clones are missing from TCRdb's copy, which holds only in-frame ones; the method was immunoSEQ multiplex PCR. The repertoire holds over 2 million clones, with about 94% as singletons. Positive CCR7 selection of CD45RO-negative cells yielded the naive CD8 cells, and terminally differentiated effector memory CD45RA+ cells were excluded. The sequenced sample was naive CD8+ T cells sorted from blood. Receptors originate from a man aged 18 to 29 in good health.

The rearrangement uses TRBV6-5 and TRBJ2-7; weak D call: TRBD2 (7 bases). CDR1 and CDR2 (germline): MNHEY, SVGAGI. The CDR3 consists of 13 residues. V lost 6 bases and J 2 bases, leaving 11 bases between the germline ends. The CDR3: CASRGGLTYEQYF. In DNA, the CDR3 is TGTGCCAGCAGGGGGGGGCTGACCTACGAGCAGTACTTC.

The J gene is TRBJ2-5, the V gene TRBV5-6; D is unresolved. CDR3 length: 13 amino acids. Germline V gene lookup returns CDR1 SGHDT and CDR2 YYEEEE. The V and J ends lost 2 bases and 2 bases respectively, with 7 bases between them. CDR3 coding DNA: TGTGCCAGCAGCTTATGGAGTCAAGAGACCCAGTACTTC. As protein: CASSLWSQETQYF.

CDR3 sequence (DNA): TGTGCCAGCAGTATGTCGCTTGAGGGGGTGTTAAAACTGTTTTTT. Translating gives CASSMSLEGVLKLFF. The chain combines TRBV27 with TRBJ1-4; tentative D call: TRBD1 (6 bases). The germline CDR1 and CDR2 sequences are MNHEY and SMNVEV (reference sequence). The CDR3 covers 15 residues. V lost 5 bases and J lost 10, with 20 bases in between.

The chain is built from TRBV28 and TRBJ1-2, with a possible D match to TRBD1 (5 bases). CDR3 size: 16 residues. CDR1 is MDHEN and CDR2 is SYDVKM in the germline V gene. V lost 6 bases to trimming and J lost 1 base, with 18 bases between them. In nucleotides, the CDR3 is TGTGCCAGCAGCATATTTGGGGAGGGGATTAACTATGGCTACACCTTC. Its protein product is CASSIFGEGINYGYTF.

The rearrangement uses TRBV5-4 and TRBJ1-6; possibly TRBD1 for D (5 bases). Looked up from germline, CDR1 is SGHNT and CDR2 is YYREEE (reference sequence). The CDR3 spans 15 residues. Trimming removed 1 base from V and 5 bases from J, with 10 bases in between. The CDR3 sequence is CASSLLQDNNSPLHF. CDR3 in DNA: TGTGCCAGCAGCTTGTTACAGGACAATAATTCACCCCTCCACTTT.

To note about this clone: Other DNA sequences in the sample encode the same CDR3. The rearrangement links TRBV4-1 to TRBJ2-7, with TRBD2 matching 10 bases. The CDR3 runs 14 residues. V lost 4 bases, J lost 4 bases, and 4 bases stayed unmatched. Germline V CDR1 and CDR2: MGHRA, YSYEKL. The CDR3 sequence is CASSLLAGVYEQYF. The DNA of the CDR3 is TGCGCCAGCAGCCTCCTAGCGGGAGTGTACGAGCAGTACTTC.

The rearrangement joins TRBV7-9 to TRBJ2-1; D unresolved. Trimming took off 1 base at V and 3 bases at J, with 4 bases between the two ends. The CDR3 sequence is 13 residues long. Germline lookup yields CDR1 SEHNR and CDR2 FQNEAQ (reference sequence). The CDR3, as DNA: TGTGCCAGCAGCTTAGAGTACTACAATGAGCAGTTCTTC. It translates to CASSLEYYNEQFF.

The chain couples TRBV30 to TRBJ1-2, with 8 bases fitting TRBD1. CDR1 GTSNPN and CDR2 SVGIG come from the germline V gene (reference sequence). The CDR3 runs 14 residues. Trimming took 1 base from V and 8 from J; bases not matched to a gene: 9. The CDR3 protein is CAWSARTGRDGYTF. The DNA for the CDR3 is TGTGCCTGGAGTGCCCGGACAGGGAGGGACGGCTACACCTTC.

The chain links TRBV5-4 to TRBJ1-6; D is unresolved. Deletions cut 0 bases from V and 7 bases from J, with 11 bases between. This CDR3 comprises 15 residues. The germline CDR1 and CDR2 sequences are SGHNT and YYREEE (reference sequence). The CDR3 reads CASSLAEGGNSPLHF. The CDR3 coding sequence is TGTGCCAGCAGCTTGGCAGAGGGTGGAAATTCACCCCTCCACTTT.

V gene TRBV9 combines with J gene TRBJ2-7; 7 bases line up with TRBD2. CDR3 length equals 15 residues. Germline CDR1 and CDR2: SGDLS and YYNGEE. V dropped 3 bases and J dropped 0; count of bases not matched to a gene: 6. Here the CDR3 reads CASSASGSLSYEQYF. Here the CDR3 DNA reads TGTGCCAGCAGCGCTAGCGGTTCACTCTCCTACGAGCAGTACTTC.

The table lists this clone with a count of one. This chain connects TRBV27 to TRBJ2-5, with no clear D. Trimming cost V 2 bases and J 0 bases, with 7 bases left between them. The CDR3 has 14 amino acids. Germline loops: CDR1 MNHEY, CDR2 SMNVEV (reference sequence). As DNA, the CDR3 is TGTGCCAGCAGTTTAAACCTGTACCAAGAGACCCAGTACTTC. Residues: CASSLNLYQETQYF.

About this clone: The same CDR3 arises from other DNA sequences in this sample as well. The rearrangement links TRBV27 to TRBJ1-1; a possible D gene is TRBD1 (5 bases). This CDR3 has 14 amino acids. Germline loops: CDR1 MNHEY, CDR2 SMNVEV (reference sequence). V lost 2 bases, J lost 1 base, and 8 bases lay in between. The CDR3 DNA reads TGTGCCAGCAGTTTAATCGGGGGGAACACTGAAGCTTTCTTT. Protein sequence: CASSLIGGNTEAFF.

The V gene is TRBV10-2, the J gene TRBJ2-1; 8 bases match TRBD2. Germline CDR1 WSHSY, CDR2 SAAADI. CDR3 size: 14 residues. The V gene end was trimmed by 5 bases and the J gene end by 5 bases; junction bases not matched to a gene: 5. CDR3 in DNA: TGCGCCAGCAGTCAAGCGGGAGAAGACAATGAGCAGTTCTTC. It specifies CASSQAGEDNEQFF.

This chain uses TRBV6-1 with TRBJ2-2, with D perhaps TRBD2 (5 bases). The CDR3 is 13 amino acids. V lost 7 bases, J lost 1 base, and 7 bases lay in between. The germline V gene encodes CDR1 MNHNS and CDR2 SASEGT. The CDR3 region has the DNA TGTGCCAGCAAGAGGGTGAACACCGGGGAGCTGTTTTTT. It codes for CASKRVNTGELFF.

This sequence joins TRBV7-8 and TRBJ2-7, with D unresolved. The germline V gene encodes CDR1 SGHVS and CDR2 FQNEAQ. V was clipped by 1 base and J by 0 bases, with 13 bases between them. CDR3 length equals 16 residues. CDR3 bases: TGTGCCAGCAGCTTAGGTCCGGCAGCAGGCTCCTACGAGCAGTACTTC. Translated, it gives CASSLGPAAGSYEQYF.

Only one count was recorded for this clone. The chain joins TRBV29-1 to TRBJ1-2; D gene uncertain. CDR1 and CDR2 from the germline V gene are SQVTM and ANQGSEA. The V end lost 0 bases, the J end lost 2 bases, and 4 bases lay between the germline ends. This CDR3 region has 12 residues. The CDR3 is CSVEEPNYGYTF. The CDR3, as DNA: TGCAGCGTTGAAGAGCCAAACTATGGCTACACCTTC.

As regards this clone: Other DNA sequences in the sample encode the same CDR3. In DNA form, the CDR3 reads TGTGCCAGCAGCCCCGGGACAGGGAGCTCCTACGAGCAGTACTTC. Protein product: CASSPGTGSSYEQYF. The chain couples TRBV7-6 to TRBJ2-7; 9 positions match TRBD1. CDR1 and CDR2 from the germline V gene are SGHVS and FNYEAQ. The junction had 5 bases not matched to a gene; V was cut back by 5 bases and J by 0 bases. The CDR3 length is 15 residues.